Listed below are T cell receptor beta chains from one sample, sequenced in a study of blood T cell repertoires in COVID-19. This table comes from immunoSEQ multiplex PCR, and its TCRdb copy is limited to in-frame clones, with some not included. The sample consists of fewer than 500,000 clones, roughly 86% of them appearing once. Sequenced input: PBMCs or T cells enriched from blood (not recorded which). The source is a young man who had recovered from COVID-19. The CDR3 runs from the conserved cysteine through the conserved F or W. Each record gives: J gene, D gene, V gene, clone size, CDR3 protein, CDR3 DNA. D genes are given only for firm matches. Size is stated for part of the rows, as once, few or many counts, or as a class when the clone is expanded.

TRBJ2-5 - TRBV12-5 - CASGLGEQETQYF TGTGCTAGTGGTTTGGGAGAGCAAGAGACCCAGTACTTC
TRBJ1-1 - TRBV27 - CASSDRWGVPWAFF TGTGCCAGCAGTGACCGCTGGGGGGTCCCGTGGGCTTTCTTT
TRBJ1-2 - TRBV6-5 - CASSLYGVHPYGYTF TGTGCCAGCAGCTTATACGGGGTCCACCCCTATGGCTACACCTTC
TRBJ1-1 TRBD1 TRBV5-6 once CASSPDRFDTEAFF TGTGCCAGCAGCCCGGACAGGTTTGACACTGAAGCTTTCTTT
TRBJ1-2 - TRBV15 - CATSRVIPRQKEVYGYTF TGTGCCACCAGCAGAGTTATCCCAAGACAGAAGGAAGTCTATGGCTACACCTTC
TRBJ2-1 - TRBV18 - CASSPPSGFNEQFF TGTGCCAGCTCACCACCCTCAGGTTTCAATGAGCAGTTCTTC
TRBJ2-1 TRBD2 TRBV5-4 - CASSTPGGYSYNEQFF TGTGCCAGCAGCACCCCGGGAGGTTACTCCTACAATGAGCAGTTCTTC
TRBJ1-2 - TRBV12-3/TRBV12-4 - CASHDGPTGGYTF TGTGCCAGCCACGACGGCCCCACAGGTGGCTACACCTTC
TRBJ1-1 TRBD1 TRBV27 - CASSGTGDRAFF TGTGCCAGCAGTGGGACAGGGGACCGAGCTTTCTTT
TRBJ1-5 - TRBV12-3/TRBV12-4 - CASSLEGIGPQHF TGTGCCAGCAGTTTAGAGGGGATTGGGCCCCAGCATTTT
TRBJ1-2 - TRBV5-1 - CASGSTGSRVYGYTF TGCGCCAGCGGGTCAACTGGGAGTAGGGTCTATGGCTACACCTTC
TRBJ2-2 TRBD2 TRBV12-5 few CASGLVTSGGAGELFF TGTGCTAGTGGTTTGGTAACTAGCGGGGGGGCCGGGGAGCTGTTTTTT
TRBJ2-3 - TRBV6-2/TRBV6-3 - CASSSQGADTQYF TGTGCCAGCAGTTCGCAGGGTGCAGATACGCAGTATTTT
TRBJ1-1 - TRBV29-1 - CSVVGVNTEAFF TGCAGCGTTGTCGGGGTGAACACTGAAGCTTTCTTT
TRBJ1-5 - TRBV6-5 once CASSNLNQPQHF TGTGCCAGCAGTAATCTCAATCAGCCCCAGCATTTT
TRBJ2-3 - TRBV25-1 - CASTDLDTQYF TGTGCCAGCACAGATCTGGATACGCAGTATTTT
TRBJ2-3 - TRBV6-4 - CASILRLALPSTDTQYF TGTGCCAGCATCCTGAGACTCGCCCTCCCTAGCACAGATACGCAGTATTTT
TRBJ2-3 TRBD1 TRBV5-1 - CASSSGRQGRTDTQYF TGCGCCAGCAGCTCCGGCCGACAGGGGAGGACAGATACGCAGTATTTT
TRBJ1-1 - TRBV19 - CASSIDGTEAFF TGTGCCAGTAGTATAGACGGCACTGAAGCTTTCTTT
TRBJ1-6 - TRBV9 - CASSVANQAGSPLHF TGTGCCAGCAGCGTAGCTAATCAGGCAGGTTCACCCCTCCACTTT
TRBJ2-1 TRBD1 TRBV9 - CASSVGTGRSYNEQFF TGTGCCAGCAGCGTAGGGACAGGGAGGTCCTACAATGAGCAGTTCTTC
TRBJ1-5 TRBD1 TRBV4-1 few CASSHRQGAGQPQHF TGCGCCAGCAGCCACAGACAGGGGGCCGGTCAGCCCCAGCATTTT
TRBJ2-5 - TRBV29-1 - CSVEAGQETQYF TGCAGCGTTGAGGCAGGGCAAGAGACCCAGTACTTC
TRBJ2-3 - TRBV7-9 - CASRRSEGTDTQYF TGTGCCAGCAGGCGTTCAGAGGGCACAGATACGCAGTATTTT
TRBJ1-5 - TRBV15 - CATSRAYSNQPQHF TGTGCCACCAGCAGGGCTTATAGCAATCAGCCCCAGCATTTT
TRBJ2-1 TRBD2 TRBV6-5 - CASSYSGTRDYNEQFF TGTGCCAGCAGTTACTCCGGGACTAGGGACTACAATGAGCAGTTCTTC
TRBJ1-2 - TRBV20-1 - CSASDGSDPGYTF TGCAGTGCTAGTGACGGGAGTGATCCTGGCTACACCTTC
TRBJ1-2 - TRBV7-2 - CASSYTGGYTF TGTGCCAGCAGCTATACGGGGGGCTACACCTTC
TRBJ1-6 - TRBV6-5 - CASARELGGSPLHF TGTGCCAGCGCCAGGGAGTTGGGGGGTTCACCCCTCCACTTT
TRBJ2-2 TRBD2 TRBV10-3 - CAFRGELNTGELFF TGTGCCTTTCGGGGGGAACTGAACACCGGGGAGCTGTTTTTT
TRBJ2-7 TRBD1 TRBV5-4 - CASRRWEGQGGTYEQYF TGTGCCAGCAGACGTTGGGAAGGACAGGGCGGGACCTACGAGCAGTACTTC
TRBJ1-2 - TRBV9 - CASEQGGYGYTF TGTGCCAGCGAACAGGGTGGATATGGCTACACCTTC
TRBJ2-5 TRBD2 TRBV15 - CATRASGQETQYF TGTGCCACCAGAGCTAGCGGCCAAGAGACCCAGTACTTC
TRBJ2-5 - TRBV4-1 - CASSQPQETQYF TGCGCCAGCAGCCAACCTCAAGAGACCCAGTACTTC
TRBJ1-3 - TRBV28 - CASSLDLGGNTIYF TGTGCCAGCAGTCTAGATCTTGGTGGAAACACCATATATTTT
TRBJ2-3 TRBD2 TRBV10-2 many CASSASGISSTDTQYF TGCGCCAGTTCGGCTAGCGGGATATCTAGCACAGATACGCAGTATTTT